These 9 T cell receptor beta chains were all obtained from the same sample, sequenced in a study of CD8 T cells in Susac syndrome. Reverse transcription of about 0.5 to 1 ug RNA was carried out with random hexamers. MiXCR, applied by TCRdb to the immunoSEQ multiplex PCR reads, yields one record per CDR3 protein. This table has roughly 120,000 distinct CDR3 sequences, roughly 94% appearing once. The sequencing input was CD4+ T cells from PBMCs. These receptors originate from a human donor with multiple sclerosis.

V usage is TRBV5-1 and J usage is TRBJ1-2; the D gene is possibly TRBD1 (6 bases). The CDR3 has 12 residues. V gave up 4 bases and J gave up 9 bases, with 13 bases separating them. Germline CDR1 and CDR2: SGHRS and YFSETQ. CDR3 sequence reads: CASSRLTGSYTF. In nucleotides, the CDR3 is TGCGCCAGCAGCCGTTTGACAGGAAGCTACACCTTC.

The chain joins TRBV29-1 to TRBJ2-5; 9 nucleotides agree with TRBD2. The CDR3 is made up of 15 amino acids. CDR1 and CDR2 from the germline V gene are SQVTM and ANQGSEA. Germline trimming cut 6 bases from V and 4 bases from J; bases unmatched to any gene: 12. The CDR3 region has the DNA TGCAGCGTCGGTAGCGGGAGTACGAGCCCAGAGACCCAGTACTTC. Amino acids: CSVGSGSTSPETQYF.

The rearrangement links TRBV9 to TRBJ2-3; possibly TRBD1 or TRBD2 for D (6 bases each). CDR3 length equals 16 residues. Germline loops: CDR1 SGDLS, CDR2 YYNGEE. Deletions cut 4 bases from V and 2 bases from J, with 17 bases between. The CDR3 bases are TGTGCCAGCAGCTCCCGGGGGACATACCCCACAGATACGCAGTATTTT. Encoded protein: CASSSRGTYPTDTQYF.

The rearrangement joins TRBV28 to TRBJ1-2; 7 bases line up with TRBD1. J gave up 5 bases and V 3 bases, and 9 bases lay outside the gene matches. CDR1 is MDHEN and CDR2 is SYDVKM in the germline V gene. CDR3 size: 15 residues. CDR3 in amino acids: CASSLGGGVWYGYTF. CDR3 bases: TGTGCCAGCAGTTTGGGAGGGGGCGTTTGGTATGGCTACACCTTC.

This clonotype has a single count. The J gene is TRBJ2-2, the V gene TRBV7-2, with 7 nucleotides matching TRBD2. The CDR3 length is 15 residues. CDR1 is SGHTA and CDR2 is FQGNSA in the germline V gene. J lost 5 bases, V lost 6 bases, and 9 bases had no gene match. The CDR3 is CASRGGRAVTGELFF. CDR3 DNA sequence: TGTGCCAGCAGGGGGGGGAGAGCCGTTACCGGGGAGCTGTTTTTT.

In this sample, this clonotype turned up a few times. The gene calls are TRBV6-2 or TRBV6-3 and TRBJ2-7, with D perhaps being TRBD1 or TRBD2 (7 bases each). Germline lookup yields CDR1 MNHEY and CDR2 SVGEGT. The CDR3 runs to 14 residues. Trimming left V 7 bases short and J 6 bases short, with 19 bases between. Here the CDR3 reads CASKWGGGRFEQYF. The CDR3 coding sequence is TGTGCCAGCAAGTGGGGAGGGGGCCGTTTCGAGCAGTACTTC.

The rearrangement uses TRBV3-1 and TRBJ2-6; D is uncertain. CDR1 and CDR2 from the germline V gene are LGHDT and YNNKEL (reference sequence). V lost 3 bases and J 6 bases, leaving 3 bases between the germline ends. CDR3 size: 12 residues. This CDR3 is CASSHPANVLTF. CDR3 nucleotides: TGTGCCAGCAGCCACCCGGCCAACGTCCTGACTTTC.

This clonotype turned up a few times. The chain links TRBV12-3 or TRBV12-4 to TRBJ2-5; D remains ambiguous. V lost 5 bases to trimming and J lost 2 bases, with 9 bases between them. This CDR3 comprises 13 residues. The DNA of the CDR3 is TGTGCCAGCAGTGATCATGGGCAAGAGACCCAGTACTTC. It is translated as CASSDHGQETQYF.

The chain uses TRBV29-1 and TRBJ2-1; TRBD1 is a possible D gene (6 bases). This CDR3 region has 14 residues. The V gene's germline CDR1 is SQVTM and CDR2 ANQGSEA. V shed 6 bases and J shed 1 base, with 13 bases lying between them. CDR3 region: CSVTGLRSYNEQFF. The CDR3 coding sequence is TGCAGCGTAACAGGGTTGAGGTCCTACAATGAGCAGTTCTTC.